This T cell receptor beta chain was found in a study of response to subunit inactivated influenza vaccine. The CDR3 is made up of 15 amino acids. The germline V gene has CDR1 SQVTM and CDR2 ANQGSEA. V lost 6 bases, J lost 0 bases, and 5 bases stayed unmatched. Findings and caveats of the study: Authors suggested seasonal influenza vaccinations each recruit few new T cells.

Concerning this clonotype: As yet, its antigen is unknown.

TCRdb reprocessed the RT-PCR reads with MiXCR, giving one entry per CDR3 protein. The table includes roughly 670,000 distinct CDR3 sequences, 13% to 15% detected once. The chain joins TRBV29-1 to TRBJ2-1; 10 bases map to TRBD1. Sequencing was performed on PBMCs from blood, taken roughly 2 weeks before vaccination. This clonotype was obtained from a man aged 50-60 years who received an inactivated influenza vaccine. CDR3 protein: CSVGGQGTSYNEQFF. The DNA of the CDR3 is TGCAGCGTGGGGGGACAGGGGACCTCCTACAATGAGCAGTTCTTC.